This passage covers 4 T cell receptor beta chains from one sample sequenced in a study of shared clonotypes between healthy human individuals. TCRdb's copy holds only in-frame clones and misses some; the assay was immunoSEQ multiplex PCR. The repertoire holds 530,000 or so clones, with about 75% as singletons. The sample comprised PBMCs. The receptors stem from a woman aged 40-49 years in good health. Some clones in this sample may be carry-over from other donors' samples.

The CDR3 DNA reads TGCGCCAGCAGCTTGGCACTACCCACAGATACGCAGTATTTT. Translation gives CASSLALPTDTQYF. The V call is TRBV5-1, the J call TRBJ2-3; no definite D call. The CDR3 has 14 residues. The V end was cut by 0 bases, the J end by 2 bases, with 7 bases between. The germline CDR1 and CDR2 sequences are SGHRS and YFSETQ.

The chain employs TRBV10-3 and TRBJ2-1, with 12 bases identical to TRBD2. CDR1 and CDR2 from the germline V gene are ENHRY and SYGVKD. J gave up 7 bases and V 0 bases, and 22 bases lay outside the gene matches. There are 22 residues in the CDR3. Here the CDR3 reads CAISESPKLAGGPERVYNEQFF. CDR3 DNA sequence: TGTGCCATCAGTGAGTCGCCCAAACTAGCGGGAGGACCAGAACGGGTGTATAATGAGCAGTTCTTC.

The chain uses TRBV10-3 and TRBJ2-1; D possibly matches TRBD1 or TRBD2 (5 bases each). V was clipped by 4 bases and J by 4 bases, with 14 bases between them. CDR1 is ENHRY, CDR2 SYGVKD, per germline. The length of the CDR3 is 15 residues. CDR3 DNA: TGTGCCATCAGTGGCGACGGGGCTCTGTACAATGAGCAGTTCTTC. Amino acids: CAISGDGALYNEQFF.

V and J are TRBV7-2 and TRBJ2-5; 9 bases match TRBD2. Trimming cost V 5 bases and J 1 base; bases outside gene matches: 8. This CDR3 spans 16 amino acids. CDR1 and CDR2 from the germline V gene are SGHTA and FQGNSA. The DNA for the CDR3 is TGTGCCAGCAGCCTCCAGACTAGCGGATTCCAAGAGACCCAGTACTTC. Its protein is CASSLQTSGFQETQYF.